This paragraph reports one TCR beta chain. Antigen unknown. TCRdb called the 5' RACE reads again in MiXCR, with one record for every CDR3 protein. The sample lists under 300,000 distinct CDR3 sequences, roughly 15% seen once, with around 3.4% in the top ten. Germline V gene lookup returns CDR1 SGHKS and CDR2 YYEKEE (reference sequence). V was trimmed by 0 bases and J by 5 bases, leaving 12 bases between them. The CDR3 consists of 15 residues. The data originate from a study of T-cell memory formation after mild COVID-19. As for the study in general: Largely, TCR clusters stayed within a single donor.

Study-wide results and limits: The appearance of some responding clones in pre-infection memory suggested that cross-reactive memory joined.

The source of this sequence is a man between 18 and 35 years old who had mild COVID-19 (a few samples of this study predate the infection). Cell type and time point are not known. The gene calls are TRBV5-5 and TRBJ1-3, with D unclear. Sequenced: PBMCs or a T cell subset sorted from them (not recorded which). The DNA of the CDR3 is TGTGCCAGCAGCTTGGTGCAGTCCGGGAGAAACACCATATATTTT. Amino acid sequence: CASSLVQSGRNTIYF.